The 6 T cell receptor beta chains presented below share a single source sample, sequenced in a study of metastatic and nonmetastatic thyroid tumors. With MiXCR, TCRdb called clones anew from the PCR reads. The sample yields 43,000 or so clones, approximately 26% seen once. All patients were untreated before thyroid surgery. The sequencing input was blood. The receptors come from a male donor with papillary thyroid cancer or a benign thyroid nodule (not recorded which). Some clones in this sample may be carry-over from other donors' samples.

There are many counts of this clone. This CDR3 reads CASSSTSGLSYNEQFF. CDR3 nucleotides: TGTGCCAGCAGCTCCACTAGCGGACTCTCCTACAATGAGCAGTTCTTC. The V call is TRBV11-2, the J call TRBJ2-1; 8 bases line up with TRBD2. Trimming took 4 bases from V and 0 from J; bases not matched to a gene: 5. The CDR3 length is 16 residues. Germline-derived CDR1 and CDR2 are SGHAT and FQNNGV.

At least ten counts were recorded for this clone. The V gene is TRBV10-1, the J gene TRBJ2-3; D unresolved. This CDR3 has 12 amino acids. Germline V gene sequence: CDR1 WNHNN, CDR2 SYGVQD (reference sequence). Trimming took 5 bases from V and 4 from J, leaving 7 bases between them. As DNA, the CDR3 is TGCGCCAGCAGTCCTAGGTCAGATACGCAGTATTTT. Translated, it gives CASSPRSDTQYF.

This clone was seen only a few times. This chain links TRBV7-2 with TRBJ2-2; D remains ambiguous. From germline, CDR1 is SGHTA and CDR2 FQGNSA. The CDR3 is 14 residues long. The germline V and J ends were trimmed by 1 base and 1 base, with 4 bases remaining between them. CDR3 in amino acids: CASSLEGNTGELFF. CDR3 nucleotides: TGTGCCAGCAGCTTAGAAGGGAACACCGGGGAGCTGTTTTTT.

The chain links TRBV28 to TRBJ2-3, with 7 nucleotides matching TRBD2. The J segment lost 3 bases and the V segment lost 2 bases, leaving 5 bases of the junction unmatched. Germline CDR1 is MDHEN and CDR2 is SYDVKM. CDR3 length: 15 amino acids. This CDR3 is CASSLVREGTDTQYF. For the CDR3, the DNA is TGTGCCAGCAGTTTAGTCAGGGAGGGGACAGATACGCAGTATTTT.

In this sample, this clone turned up many times. The gene calls are TRBV4-1 and TRBJ1-1; D may be TRBD1 (5 bases). V lost 2 bases, J lost 0 bases, and 19 bases lay in between. Germline V gene data show CDR1 as MGHRA and CDR2 as YSYEKL. The CDR3 spans 18 residues. The CDR3 bases are TGCGCCAGCAGCCAATCTCCATCGGGGGGGGTTATGAACACTGAAGCTTTCTTT. This encodes CASSQSPSGGVMNTEAFF.

The rearrangement links TRBV20-1 to TRBJ2-7; D uncertain. Germline loops: CDR1 DFQATT, CDR2 SNEGSKA (reference sequence). With 6 bases removed from V and 0 bases from J, the gap between germline ends came to 15 bases. The CDR3 extends over 14 amino acids. The CDR3 DNA reads as TGCAGTGCGGAGCACGCACGACGCTCCTACGAGCAGTACTTC. Translation: CSAEHARRSYEQYF.